The T cell receptor (beta chain) described here comes from a study of CDR3 diversity in severe acne. The CDR3 loop spans 16 amino acids. Between the trimmed V and J ends, which lost 1 base and 4 bases, there was a span of 16 bases. Germline CDR1 LGHDT, CDR2 YNNKEL (reference sequence). TCRdb reprocessed the PCR reads via MiXCR and lists one record per CDR3 protein. This sample has more than 85,000 distinct CDR3 sequences, with 45% to 50% found just once. This clonotype was counted only a few times. This receptor was identified in a male donor with severe acne vulgaris. Sequencing was done on a sample of blood. The chain joins TRBV3-1 to TRBJ2-5; D perhaps matches TRBD2 (6 bases). The DNA for the CDR3 is TGTGCCAGCAGCCAAGGCCCCGGGACTCAAGGAGAGACCCAGTACTTC. The encoded protein is CASSQGPGTQGETQYF.